These 21 T cell receptor beta chains were all obtained from the same sample, sequenced in a study of T cell clones after liver transplantation. TCRdb keeps only in-frame clones here, not all; method: immunoSEQ multiplex PCR. The sample yields around 19,000 clones, about four fifths seen once. The input for sequencing was CD8+ T cells from blood, taken less than 70 months after liver transplant. The source of these receptors is a human patient who received a liver transplant. The graft donor may be the source of some T cells.

This clone is termed medium-sized. The chain recombines TRBV27 with TRBJ1-6; unclear D gene. Looked up from germline, CDR1 is MNHEY and CDR2 is SMNVEV (reference sequence). V dropped 3 bases and J dropped 9 bases, with 9 bases sitting between them. The CDR3 contains 13 residues. The CDR3 DNA is TGTGCCAGCAGTTTTGGGCCATCTTCACCCCTCCACTTT. This translates into CASSFGPSSPLHF.

The chain employs TRBV28 and TRBJ1-6; 10 bases are shared with TRBD1. The CDR3 runs 14 residues. Germline trimming cut 3 bases from V and 9 bases from J; bases unmatched to any gene: 2. Per germline, CDR1 MDHEN and CDR2 SYDVKM. The CDR3 DNA sequence: TGTGCCAGCAGTTTGGGGACAGGGGTTTCACCCCTCCACTTT. It yields the protein CASSLGTGVSPLHF.

The gene calls are TRBV4-1 and TRBJ1-5; D is perhaps TRBD1 (5 bases). Between the trimmed V and J ends, which lost 2 bases and 2 bases, there was a span of 13 bases. In germline, CDR1 is MGHRA, CDR2 YSYEKL. CDR3 length: 16 residues. CDR3 protein: CASSQRGYGGNQPQHF. CDR3 sequence (DNA): TGCGCCAGCAGCCAAAGGGGATACGGCGGCAATCAGCCCCAGCATTTT.

Only one count was recorded for this clone. V gene TRBV4-1 combines with J gene TRBJ1-1; 7 nucleotides align to TRBD1. Germline V gene data show CDR1 as MGHRA and CDR2 as YSYEKL. V was clipped by 1 base and J by 8 bases; unmatched bases: 10. The CDR3 runs 15 residues. The CDR3 nucleotides are TGCGCCAGCAGCCAAGGCACAGGGGACTACGGGGAAGCTTTCTTT. Amino acid sequence: CASSQGTGDYGEAFF.

The chain combines TRBV6-5 with TRBJ1-1; no firm D call. Deletions cut 0 bases from V and 2 bases from J, with 1 base between. CDR1 MNHEY and CDR2 SVGAGI come from the germline V gene. The CDR3 has 12 residues. The CDR3: CASSYSNTEAFF. The CDR3 DNA is TGTGCCAGCAGTTACTCCAACACTGAAGCTTTCTTT.

The J gene is TRBJ2-2, the V gene TRBV6-1; D is perhaps TRBD1 (6 bases). CDR1 and CDR2 (germline): MNHNS, SASEGT. The length of the CDR3 is 14 residues. Trimming cost V 7 bases and J 4 bases, with 13 bases left between them. In DNA form, the CDR3 reads TGTGCCAGCAAGGCAGGGGTTGCCACCGGGGAGCTGTTTTTT. Translating gives CASKAGVATGELFF.

The rearrangement links TRBV18 to TRBJ2-7; D possibly corresponds to TRBD1 (5 bases). The CDR3 runs to 12 residues. Trimming shortened V by 5 bases and J by 4 bases, and 9 bases separated the two germline ends. Germline values: CDR1 KGHSH, CDR2 LQKENI. This chain's CDR3 is CASSIDSYEQYF. CDR3 nucleotides: TGTGCCAGCTCAATCGACAGTTACGAGCAGTACTTC.

The chain recombines TRBV7-9 with TRBJ2-1, with D hard to call. This CDR3 has 12 residues. The ends were cut back, 5 bases at V and 10 bases at J, with 12 bases in the middle. The V gene's germline CDR1 is SEHNR and CDR2 FQNEAQ (reference sequence). CDR3 in DNA: TGTGCCAGCAGCACGGGTGGATCGGAGCAGTTCTTC. As protein: CASSTGGSEQFF.

This chain connects TRBV27 to TRBJ1-6, with D hard to call. Germline CDR1 and CDR2: MNHEY and SMNVEV (reference sequence). The CDR3 has 13 residues. V was clipped by 5 bases and J by 9 bases, with 11 bases between them. The CDR3 loop reads CASSASLGSPLHF. DNA of the CDR3: TGTGCCAGCAGTGCAAGCCTGGGTTCACCCCTCCACTTT.

The V and J genes are TRBV4-1 and TRBJ2-7, with D possibly being TRBD1 or TRBD2 (5 bases each). V was shortened by 3 bases and J by 2 bases, with 17 bases between the two germline ends. This CDR3 has 16 residues. Germline assignment: CDR1 MGHRA and CDR2 YSYEKL. CDR3 protein: CASSHPGPVRAYEQYF. The CDR3 nucleotides read TGCGCCAGCAGCCACCCGGGACCCGTCCGGGCCTACGAGCAGTACTTC.

The rearrangement joins TRBV5-4 to TRBJ1-1; D uncertain. The CDR3 runs 13 residues. Per germline, CDR1 SGHNT and CDR2 YYREEE (reference sequence). Deletions cut 1 base from V and 4 bases from J, with 8 bases between. The CDR3 sequence is CASSLFRGTEAFF. The CDR3 DNA reads TGTGCCAGCAGCTTGTTCAGAGGCACTGAAGCTTTCTTT. The whole variable domain, remainder taken from reference TRBV5-4 and TRBJ1-1, is ETGVTQSPTHLIKTRGQQVTLRCSSQSGHNTVSWYQQALGQGPQFIFQYYREEENGRGNFPPRFSGLQFPNYSSELNVNALELDDSALYLCASSLFRGTEAFFGQGTRLTVV.

The V and J genes are TRBV27 and TRBJ2-7; 7 bases align to TRBD1. CDR1 and CDR2 from the germline V gene are MNHEY and SMNVEV (reference sequence). The CDR3 is made up of 14 amino acids. V was clipped by 4 bases and J by 0 bases; unmatched bases: 3. In DNA form, the CDR3 reads TGTGCCAGCAGTTCGACAGGGAGCTCCTACGAGCAGTACTTC. Its protein product is CASSSTGSSYEQYF.

The J gene is TRBJ2-7, the V gene TRBV9; 8 bases map to TRBD1. Germline V CDR1 and CDR2: SGDLS, YYNGEE. The junction had 5 bases not matched to a gene; V was cut back by 2 bases and J by 4 bases. The CDR3 spans 14 residues. Written as DNA, the CDR3 is TGTGCCAGCAGCGTGACAGGGGCGGGATACGAGCAGTACTTC. Residues: CASSVTGAGYEQYF.

Only a few counts were recorded for this clone. This chain links TRBV7-9 with TRBJ1-4; tentatively, D is TRBD1 (5 bases). V lost 7 bases and J 5 bases, leaving 11 bases between the germline ends. The V gene's germline CDR1 is SEHNR and CDR2 FQNEAQ (reference sequence). The CDR3 runs 13 residues. The CDR3 sequence: CASNNNRNEKLFF. For the CDR3, the DNA is TGTGCCAGCAACAATAACAGGAATGAAAAACTGTTTTTT.

The V and J genes are TRBV6-6 and TRBJ2-7, with a possible D match to TRBD2 (5 bases). CDR1 MNHNY and CDR2 SVGAGI come from the germline V gene (reference sequence). Trimming shortened V by 6 bases and J by 0 bases, and 15 bases separated the two germline ends. This CDR3 has 15 amino acids. The CDR3 DNA follows: TGTGCCAGCAGAGTATCGAGCGGAAACTCCTACGAGCAGTACTTC. It yields the protein CASRVSSGNSYEQYF.

This clone turned up a few times. The J gene is TRBJ1-6, the V gene TRBV4-1; D is possibly TRBD1 (5 bases). V lost 0 bases and J 6 bases, leaving 6 bases between the germline ends. CDR1 and CDR2 (germline): MGHRA, YSYEKL. The CDR3 length is 14 residues. The CDR3 here is CASSQEGVNSPLHF. CDR3 bases: TGCGCCAGCAGCCAAGAAGGGGTTAATTCACCCCTCCACTTT.

The V call is TRBV7-2, the J call TRBJ2-7; 7 nucleotides agree with TRBD1. Germline CDR1 reads SGHTA; CDR2 reads FQGNSA. V was pared by 4 bases and J by 3 bases, with 6 bases of the junction left unmatched. This CDR3 comprises 14 residues. CDR3 coding DNA: TGTGCCAGCAGCTCCTTGGGACAGATCTACGAGCAGTACTTC. It yields the protein CASSSLGQIYEQYF. Full variable domain (missing parts from reference TRBV7-2 and TRBJ2-7): GAGVSQSPSNKVTEKGKDVELRCDPISGHTALYWYRQSLGQGLEFLIYFQGNSAPDKSGLPSDRFSAERTGGSVSTLTIQRTQQEDSAVYLCASSSLGQIYEQYFGPGTRLTVT.

CDR3 loop: CASRFLLAGGSNEQFF. For the CDR3, the DNA is TGTGCCAGCAGGTTCTTACTAGCGGGGGGCAGTAATGAGCAGTTCTTC. The J gene is TRBJ2-1, the V gene TRBV13; 12 bases match TRBD2. V was clipped by 6 bases and J by 7 bases; unmatched bases: 10. Looked up from germline, CDR1 is PRHDT and CDR2 is FYEKMQ (reference sequence). The length of the CDR3 is 16 residues.

CDR3 sequence reads: CASRDRGNQPQHF. The CDR3 bases are TGTGCCAGCCGGGACAGGGGCAATCAGCCCCAGCATTTT. This sequence joins TRBV2 and TRBJ1-5, with 9 bases aligning to TRBD1. The length of the CDR3 is 13 residues. J was trimmed by 2 bases and V by 8 bases; bases with no gene match: 1. In germline, CDR1 is SNHLY, CDR2 FYNNEI. The variable domain in full, with the rest retrieved from reference TRBV2 and TRBJ1-5, is EPEVTQTPSHQVTQMGQEVILRCVPISNHLYFYWYRQILGQKVEFLVSFYNNEISEKSEIFDDQFSVERPDGSNFTLKIRSTKLEDSAMYFCASRDRGNQPQHFGDGTRLSIL.

The chain is built from TRBV6-1 and TRBJ1-5, with D tentatively TRBD1 (6 bases). The length of the CDR3 is 14 residues. V lost 6 bases, J lost 6 bases, and 15 bases lay in between. Germline-derived CDR1 and CDR2 are MNHNS and SASEGT. The CDR3 coding sequence is TGTGCCAGCAGGGCACAGGGTTGGGGTCAGCCCCAGCATTTT. This gives the protein CASRAQGWGQPQHF.

The chain uses TRBV29-1 and TRBJ2-1, with 9 bases identical to TRBD2. The CDR3 consists of 15 residues. Germline lookup yields CDR1 SQVTM and CDR2 ANQGSEA. V lost 0 bases, J lost 6 bases, and 6 bases stayed unmatched. The CDR3 region has the DNA TGCAGCGTTGAAGATCAATCGGGACTAGCCAATGAGCAGTTCTTC. Amino acids: CSVEDQSGLANEQFF.